This paragraph covers one T cell receptor beta chain sequence. The target antigen is unknown. The data were obtained in a study of cytomegalovirus exposure and HLA in healthy donors. General study points: Later on, a genetic analysis was performed. It linked a missense variant in DCLRE1C with V- and J-gene trimming of TCR beta. With high specificity and sensitivity, the classifier reportedly diagnosed cytomegalovirus status.

PCR used 60 Vbeta primers and 13 Jbeta primers. Clones were read by immunoSEQ multiplex PCR, and TCRdb kept only the in-frame ones, dropping some. The data contain approximately 190,000 clones, about 80% of them singletons. Germline V gives CDR1 SNHLY, CDR2 FYNNEI. This CDR3 is built from 14 residues. Deletions cut 1 base from V and 8 bases from J, with 11 bases between. The specimen was PBMCs. This clonotype was obtained from a woman in her 50s in good health and CMV-seropositive. The J gene is TRBJ1-4, the V gene TRBV2; D is uncertain. CDR3 in amino acids: CASSEEEVGEKLFF. The DNA of the CDR3 is TGTGCCAGCAGTGAAGAGGAGGTAGGGGAAAAACTGTTTTTT.